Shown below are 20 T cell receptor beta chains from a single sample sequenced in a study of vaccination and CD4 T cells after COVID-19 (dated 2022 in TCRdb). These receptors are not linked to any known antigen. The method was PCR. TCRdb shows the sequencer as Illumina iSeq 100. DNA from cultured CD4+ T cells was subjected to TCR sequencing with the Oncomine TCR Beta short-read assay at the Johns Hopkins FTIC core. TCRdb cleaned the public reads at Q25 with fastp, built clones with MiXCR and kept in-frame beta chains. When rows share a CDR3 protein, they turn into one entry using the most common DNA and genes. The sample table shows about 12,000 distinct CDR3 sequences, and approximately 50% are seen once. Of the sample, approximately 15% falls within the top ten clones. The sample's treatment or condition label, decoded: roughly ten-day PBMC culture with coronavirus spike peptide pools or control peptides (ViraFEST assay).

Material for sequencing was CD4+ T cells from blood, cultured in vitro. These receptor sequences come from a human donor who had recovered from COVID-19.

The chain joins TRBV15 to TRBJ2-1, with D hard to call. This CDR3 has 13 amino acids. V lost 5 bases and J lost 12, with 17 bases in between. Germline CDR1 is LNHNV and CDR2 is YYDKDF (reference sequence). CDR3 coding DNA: TGTGCCACCAGCCCCCGGACCACCCAGATGCAGTTCTTC. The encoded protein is CATSPRTTQMQFF.

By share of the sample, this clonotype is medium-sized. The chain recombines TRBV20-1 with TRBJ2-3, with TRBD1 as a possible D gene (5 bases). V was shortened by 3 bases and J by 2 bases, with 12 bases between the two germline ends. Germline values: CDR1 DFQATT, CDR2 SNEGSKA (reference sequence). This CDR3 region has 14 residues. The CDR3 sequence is CSASPGHNTDTQYF. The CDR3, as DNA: TGCAGTGCTAGTCCCGGACACAACACAGATACGCAGTATTTT.

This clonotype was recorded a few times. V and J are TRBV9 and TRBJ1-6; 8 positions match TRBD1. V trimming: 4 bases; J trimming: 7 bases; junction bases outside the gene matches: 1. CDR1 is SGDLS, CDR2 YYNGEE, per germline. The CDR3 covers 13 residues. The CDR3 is CASSRDRNSPLHF. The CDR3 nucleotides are TGTGCCAGCAGCCGGGACAGGAATTCACCCCTCCACTTT.

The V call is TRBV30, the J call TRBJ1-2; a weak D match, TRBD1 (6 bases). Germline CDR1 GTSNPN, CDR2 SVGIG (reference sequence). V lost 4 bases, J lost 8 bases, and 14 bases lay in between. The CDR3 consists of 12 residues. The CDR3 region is CAWTLGAGGYTF. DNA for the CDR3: TGTGCCTGGACTCTGGGGGCCGGAGGCTACACCTTC.

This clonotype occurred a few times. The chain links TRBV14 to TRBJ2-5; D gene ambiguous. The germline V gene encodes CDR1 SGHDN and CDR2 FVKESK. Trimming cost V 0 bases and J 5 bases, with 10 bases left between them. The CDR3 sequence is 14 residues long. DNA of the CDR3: TGTGCCAGCAGCCAAGATCCCCCAAGGGAGACCCAGTACTTC. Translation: CASSQDPPRETQYF.

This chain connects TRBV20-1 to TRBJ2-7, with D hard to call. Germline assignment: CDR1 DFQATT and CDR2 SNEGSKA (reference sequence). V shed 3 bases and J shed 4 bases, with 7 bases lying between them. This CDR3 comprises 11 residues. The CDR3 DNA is TGCAGTGCTAGTAGAGTGTACGAGCAGTACTTC. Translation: CSASRVYEQYF.

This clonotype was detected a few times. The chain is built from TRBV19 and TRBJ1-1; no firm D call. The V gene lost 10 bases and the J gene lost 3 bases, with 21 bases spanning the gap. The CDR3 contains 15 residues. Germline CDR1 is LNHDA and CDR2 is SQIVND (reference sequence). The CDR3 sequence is CATWGNSMADTEAFF. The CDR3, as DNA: TGTGCCACCTGGGGAAATTCGATGGCGGACACTGAAGCTTTCTTT.

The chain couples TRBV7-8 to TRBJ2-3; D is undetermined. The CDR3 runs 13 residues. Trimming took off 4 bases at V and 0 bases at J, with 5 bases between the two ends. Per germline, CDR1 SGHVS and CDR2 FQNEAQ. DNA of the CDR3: TGTGCCAGCAGCTATGCTAGCACAGATACGCAGTATTTT. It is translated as CASSYASTDTQYF.

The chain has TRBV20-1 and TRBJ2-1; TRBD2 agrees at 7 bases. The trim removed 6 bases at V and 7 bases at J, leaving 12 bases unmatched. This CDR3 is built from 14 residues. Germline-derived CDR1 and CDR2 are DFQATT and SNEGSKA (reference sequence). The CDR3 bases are TGCAGTGCCTCGGGACTCCGGGGGGAGAATGAGCAGTTCTTC. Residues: CSASGLRGENEQFF.

The CDR3 reads CASSLVGGGEETQYF. The CDR3 coding sequence is TGTGCCAGCAGCTTAGTTGGAGGAGGTGAAGAGACCCAGTACTTC. J is TRBJ2-5 and V is TRBV7-8, with TRBD2 as a possible D gene (5 bases). Germline CDR1 and CDR2: SGHVS and FQNEAQ. The CDR3 consists of 15 residues. Trimming took 1 base from V and 3 from J, leaving 12 bases between them.

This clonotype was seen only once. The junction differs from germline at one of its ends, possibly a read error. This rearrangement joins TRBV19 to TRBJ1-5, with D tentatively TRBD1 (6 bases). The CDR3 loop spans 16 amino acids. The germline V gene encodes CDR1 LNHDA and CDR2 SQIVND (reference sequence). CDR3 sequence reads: CTSRTYVGAGNQPQHF. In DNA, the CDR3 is TGTACCAGTAGGACCTACGTGGGGGCTGGCAATCAGCCCCAGCATTTT.

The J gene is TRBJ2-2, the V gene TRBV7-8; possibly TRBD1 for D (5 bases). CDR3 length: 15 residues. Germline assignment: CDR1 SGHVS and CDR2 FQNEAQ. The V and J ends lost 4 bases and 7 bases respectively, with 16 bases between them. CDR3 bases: TGTGCCAGCAGCTACAATCGACAGCTGATCGGGGAGCTGTTTTTT. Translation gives CASSYNRQLIGELFF.

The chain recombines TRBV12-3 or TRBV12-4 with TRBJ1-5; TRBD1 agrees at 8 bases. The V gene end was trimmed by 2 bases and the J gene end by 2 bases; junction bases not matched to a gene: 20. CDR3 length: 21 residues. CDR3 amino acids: CASSLYVLGQESIRRNQPQHF. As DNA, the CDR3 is TGTGCCAGCAGTTTATACGTGTTGGGACAGGAATCAATACGACGCAATCAGCCCCAGCATTTT.

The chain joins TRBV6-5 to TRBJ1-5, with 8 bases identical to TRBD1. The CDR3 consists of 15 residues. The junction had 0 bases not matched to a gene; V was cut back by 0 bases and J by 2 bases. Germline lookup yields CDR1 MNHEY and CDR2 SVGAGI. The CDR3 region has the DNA TGTGCCAGCAGTTACTCGACAGGGGGCAATCAGCCCCAGCATTTT. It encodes CASSYSTGGNQPQHF.

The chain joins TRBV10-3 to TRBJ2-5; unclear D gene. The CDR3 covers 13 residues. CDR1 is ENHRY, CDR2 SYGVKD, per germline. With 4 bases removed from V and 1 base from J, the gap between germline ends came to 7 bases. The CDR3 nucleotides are TGTGCCATCAGTGGGCACGGCCAAGAGACCCAGTACTTC. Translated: CAISGHGQETQYF.

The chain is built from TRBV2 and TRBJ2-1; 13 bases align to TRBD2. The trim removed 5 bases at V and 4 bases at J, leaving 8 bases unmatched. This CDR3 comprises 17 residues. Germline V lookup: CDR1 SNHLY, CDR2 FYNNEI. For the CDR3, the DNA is TGTGCCAGCAGTCCCGGACTAGCGGGAGTCGGGTACAATGAGCAGTTCTTC. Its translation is CASSPGLAGVGYNEQFF. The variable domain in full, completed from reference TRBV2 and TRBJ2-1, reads EPEVTQTPSHQVTQMGQEVILRCVPISNHLYFYWYRQILGQKVEFLVSFYNNEISEKSEIFDDQFSVERPDGSNFTLKIRSTKLEDSAMYFCASSPGLAGVGYNEQFFGPGTRLTVL.

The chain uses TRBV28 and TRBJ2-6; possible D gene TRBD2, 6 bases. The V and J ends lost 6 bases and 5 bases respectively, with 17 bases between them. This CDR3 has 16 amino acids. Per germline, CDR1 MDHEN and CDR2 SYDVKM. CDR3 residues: CASRDGTARRANVLTF. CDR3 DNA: TGTGCCAGCAGAGACGGGACTGCCAGAAGGGCCAACGTCCTGACTTTC.

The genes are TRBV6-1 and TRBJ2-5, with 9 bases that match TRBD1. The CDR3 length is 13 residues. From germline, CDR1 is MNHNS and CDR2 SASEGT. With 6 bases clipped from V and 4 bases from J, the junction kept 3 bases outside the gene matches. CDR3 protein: CASRTGGLETQYF. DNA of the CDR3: TGTGCCAGCAGAACAGGGGGCTTAGAGACCCAGTACTTC.

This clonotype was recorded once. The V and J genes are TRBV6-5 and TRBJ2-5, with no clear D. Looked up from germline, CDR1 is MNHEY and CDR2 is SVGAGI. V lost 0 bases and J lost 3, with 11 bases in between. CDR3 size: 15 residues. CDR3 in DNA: TGTGCCAGCAGTTACTCGAGATTGGCTAAAGAGACCCAGTACTTC. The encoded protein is CASSYSRLAKETQYF.

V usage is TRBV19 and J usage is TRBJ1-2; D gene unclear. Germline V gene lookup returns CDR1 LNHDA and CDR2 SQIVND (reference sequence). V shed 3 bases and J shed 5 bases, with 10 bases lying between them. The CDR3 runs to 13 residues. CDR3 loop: CASSMVDGYGYTF. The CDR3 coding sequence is TGTGCCAGTAGTATGGTGGACGGATATGGCTACACCTTC.